This T cell receptor beta chain emerged from a study of HIV-infected children after antiretroviral therapy interruption. At the level of the study: Weeks 0, 12, interruption end (24 or 48), and about 3 years post-study gave interruption-arm samples. Continuous-treatment samples came from weeks 0, 48 and 150. Study-wide results and caveats: The CD45RA+ naive sort may contain some EMRA or stem memory cells.

V was clipped by 0 bases and J by 8 bases, with 6 bases between them. The CDR3 consists of 12 residues. CDR1 and CDR2 (germline): SGHRS, YFSETQ. The sample holds a few counts of this clonotype. As yet, its antigen is unknown. As for treatment: PENTA 11 planned treatment interruption arm or continuous ART arm. Samples needed at least 5 million viable cryopreserved PBMCs. The TCR library was built from RNA with a 3' RACE protocol and unique molecular identifiers. A single record per CDR3 protein comes from TCRdb applying MiXCR to the 3' RACE reads. The table shows fewer than 100,000 distinct CDR3 sequences, with 6.9% occurring only once.

The clonotype comes from a pool of human donors with HIV. Specimen: CD45RA+ CD4+ T cells from PBMCs, pooled from several time points, collected from a donor given antiretroviral therapy, either interrupted or continuous. Subset noted: naive CD4+ CD45RA+ CD45RO- T cells. The genes are TRBV5-1 and TRBJ2-1; D remains ambiguous. CDR3 sequence (DNA): TGCGCCAGCAGCTTGGAACAGCATGAGCAGTTCTTC. Its protein product is CASSLEQHEQFF.